These T cell receptor beta chains were read from a single sample in a study of blood T cell repertoires in COVID-19. The table came from immunoSEQ multiplex PCR; TCRdb's copy has only in-frame clones and leaves some out. The top ten clones hold more than 4% of a sample with 110,000 to 150,000 clones, approximately 90% of them seen once. The source material was peripheral blood. The receptors were gathered from a woman aged 40 to 55 with acute or convalescent COVID-19. Both conserved end residues are part of each CDR3. Fields, in order: clone size, V gene, D gene, J gene, CDR3 DNA, CDR3 protein. The D gene is left open where the match is weak. Size is stated for part of the rows, as once, few or many counts, or as a class when the clone is expanded.

>NA|TRBV29-1|NA|TRBJ1-1
TGCAGCGTTTTGAGGGGAGGGACTGAAGCTTTCTTT
CSVLRGGTEAFF
>few|TRBV10-3|NA|TRBJ1-6
TGTGCCATCAGTGATCCCGAAGCCGGGGCGGGGTTAAACTCCTATAATTCACCCCTCCACTTT
CAISDPEAGAGLNSYNSPLHF
>NA|TRBV7-8|TRBD2|TRBJ2-3
TGTGCCAGCAGCCTCCTTAGCGGGGGGCCAAGCACAGATACGCAGTATTTT
CASSLLSGGPSTDTQYF
>NA|TRBV18|NA|TRBJ2-5
TGTGCCAGCTCACCACCGTCGAGTGGAGAGACCCAGTACTTC
CASSPPSSGETQYF
>NA|TRBV24-1|NA|TRBJ2-1
TGTGCCACCAGTCGAGGGACATCCACCTACAATGAGCAGTTCTTC
CATSRGTSTYNEQFF
>NA|TRBV11-1|TRBD1|TRBJ2-2
TGTGCCAGCAGCTCCCAACAGGGGGTAAACACCGGGGAGCTGTTTTTT
CASSSQQGVNTGELFF
>NA|TRBV11-2|NA|TRBJ2-4
TGTGCCAGCGGATACAGGGCCAAAAACATTCAGTACTTC
CASGYRAKNIQYF
>NA|TRBV28|NA|TRBJ1-2
TGTGCCAGCACCAAACTTCTAGGGGGTGGCTACACCTTC
CASTKLLGGGYTF
>NA|TRBV9|NA|TRBJ1-1
TGTGCCAGCAGCGTAGAGGACAGGAACACTGAAGCTTTCTTT
CASSVEDRNTEAFF
>once|TRBV15|TRBD1|TRBJ2-7
TGTGCCACCAGCAGTTGGGACAGGGGGATATACGAGCAGTACTTC
CATSSWDRGIYEQYF
>NA|TRBV10-1|TRBD1|TRBJ1-1
TGCGCCAGCAGTGAGTCCTTACAGGGGTGGAGGGGGACTGAAGCTTTCTTT
CASSESLQGWRGTEAFF